Listed below are T cell receptor beta chains from one sample, sequenced in a study of response to subunit inactivated influenza vaccine. Using its own MiXCR run on the RT-PCR reads, TCRdb lists one record per CDR3 protein. The table records 750,000 to 850,000 distinct CDR3 sequences, about 18% of them present only once. The starting material was PBMCs from blood, obtained roughly 5 days after vaccination. The receptor set was obtained from a man aged 45-65 years who received an inactivated influenza vaccine. CDR3s leave out the opening cysteine and the closing phenylalanine or tryptophan. Where a row states a size, it is once, few, many or the class of an expanded clone; other rows omit it.

TRBV4-3	TRBJ1-6	few	ASSQDPGQFSPLH
TRBV7-7	TRBJ2-1	few	ASGPLSYDEQF
TRBV7-9	TRBJ2-1	-	ASSPVGLAGGREQF
TRBV24-1	TRBJ2-1	-	ATSDSGRGFFNEQF
TRBV28	TRBJ1-1	few	ASSLPNWVYEAF
TRBV6-6	TRBJ1-4	few	ASSAGANEKLF
TRBV24-1	TRBJ2-4	few	ATSGAPGQGLENIQY
TRBV7-2	TRBJ2-3	-	ASSPSMGLPTDTQY
TRBV25-1	TRBJ1-3	-	ASSETRVDGNTIY
TRBV5-5	TRBJ2-2	-	ASRRFSGGAGTGELF
TRBV20-1	TRBJ2-3	many	SARGAQFTDTQY
TRBV5-1	TRBJ2-7	few	ASSPATGRSAYEQY
TRBV7-8	TRBJ2-7	-	ASSPGTGVYYEQY
TRBV6-2/TRBV6-3	TRBJ2-5	few	ASSYWRGQRSQY
TRBV20-1	TRBJ2-2	-	IASSPNLNTGELF
TRBV10-3	TRBJ2-1	few	AISGGGQIGNEQF
TRBV6-1	TRBJ2-1	-	ATGLARYNEQF
TRBV7-6	TRBJ1-4	-	ASSLASSGEEEKLF
TRBV6-5	TRBJ1-1	-	ASSYSSGELNTEAF
TRBV12-3/TRBV12-4	TRBJ2-1	many	ASSLAHSGYNEQF
TRBV12-3/TRBV12-4	TRBJ2-6	-	ASSSTGILSGANVLT
TRBV29-1	TRBJ2-1	-	SVLRGDPDNEQF
TRBV4-3	TRBJ2-7	-	ASSPGLRANYEQY
TRBV7-8	TRBJ1-6	few	ASSMGQGSSPLH
TRBV7-6	TRBJ2-2	-	ASSLGSSRNTGELF
TRBV12-3/TRBV12-4	TRBJ1-1	many	ASSPGTGRNTEAF
TRBV29-1	TRBJ2-3	-	SVASGDTQY
TRBV7-6	TRBJ1-5	-	ASSPANQPQH
TRBV25-1	TRBJ2-7	-	ASSQGLAGGSSYEQY
TRBV7-2	TRBJ1-5	few	ASTREASNQPQH
TRBV6-1	TRBJ1-2	-	ASREPGGDGYT
TRBV7-9	TRBJ2-4	few	ASSQDGRVGIQY
TRBV3-1	TRBJ2-1	once	ASSQRGLAGMLHNEQF
TRBV28	TRBJ2-7	few	ASSLAAGGAYEQY
TRBV20-1	TRBJ2-4	-	SARDPRSIIAKNIQY
TRBV5-6	TRBJ2-7	-	ASSLADPGAEQY
TRBV12-3/TRBV12-4	TRBJ2-4	many	ASSLIDAKNIQY
TRBV6-6	TRBJ2-1	-	ASSYSYREQF
TRBV9	TRBJ2-1	-	ASSLTGGPSSYNEQF
TRBV12-3/TRBV12-4	TRBJ1-4	-	ASHRTGVSRTF
TRBV29-1	TRBJ2-3	-	SFQSVTDTQY